This T cell receptor beta chain was sequenced during a study of cytomegalovirus exposure and HLA in healthy donors listed by TCRdb under 2017. Broadly, across the study: In an earlier analysis of approximately 640 of the donors, roughly 300 Gb of sequence data and approximately 120 million unique TCR beta sequences from 180 million or so T cells were reported. High-throughput TCR immunosequencing, statistical association of individual TCRs with disease status, and machine learning were combined to predict cytomegalovirus infection status. A later genetic analysis took genome-wide SNP genotypes for about 65% of the 666 donors and used that subset as a discovery cohort. A separate validation cohort of roughly 130 different subjects was used in addition to the approximately 640-subject first cohort. Among around 400 genotyped donors of the cohort, an average of about 240,000 unique TCR beta nucleotide sequences was sequenced per donor, of which 15% to 20% were non-productive. In an earlier analysis of a few hundred of the donors, high-throughput TCR beta sequencing was used to judge whether each TCR beta V gene segment behaved as functional or pseudogenic. Rather than drawing on any new phenotypic data, the later analysis identified candidate immune exposures from TCR beta sequences and the way those sequences occurred across donors. Every repertoire in the discovery cohort had been generated on one and the same sequencing platform. Several DR-DQ haplotypes were treated as single units for association and clustering because of strong linkage in the cohort. The genetic ancestry cluster associated with self-reported Caucasian donors included 65% to 90% of the roughly 400 genotyped donors. Roughly 320 gigabases of sequencing data and 91 million or so unique TCR sequences made up an early release that covered fewer than 650 HLA-typed donors. The study profiled the T cell repertoires of hundreds of subjects by immunosequencing and related them to cytomegalovirus serostatus. The study aimed to test whether cataloging public T cell receptors could reveal signatures of past pathogen exposure. Donor age, sex, ethnicity and CMV serostatus were compiled together with the repertoire data. Typing coverage differed by locus: A, B, C, DRB1 and DQB1 were typed in roughly 620-630 donors, DQA1 in 500 to 550, DPA1 in 600 to 610, and DPB1 in just under 480. HLA typing included class I and class II loci at four-digit resolution. To study patterns of TCR occurrence, a later analysis re-analyzed previously published TCR beta repertoires from around 660 donors and added high-resolution HLA genotyping. What the study reported, not specific to this receptor: The classifier was reported to diagnose cytomegalovirus status with high specificity and sensitivity in both the original and validation cohorts. The earlier analysis of around 600 of the donors excluded around 17 rarely observed V segments, including chromosome 9 orphons, because counts were too low. Broadly in line with IMGT annotations, most TCR beta V segments showed up in productive rearrangements about 90% or about 30% of the time in an earlier analysis of 587 of the donors. The study gave a list of over 150 TCR beta chains associated with cytomegalovirus. In a later genetic analysis, fewer N-insertions in productive TCRs were reported among donors in an Asian-associated ancestry cluster than the approximately 670-donor mean. Only TCR beta chains were sequenced in this cohort, and the absence of alpha or paired-chain data limited detectable features. A later analysis found that TCR association rates varied across HLA loci, with DRB1 alleles showing the most associated TCRs and HLA-C alleles the fewest. Most TCR sequences were observed very rarely across donors, whereas some public TCRs were present in many individuals. The presence/absence analyses assumed that sequencing depth was roughly uniform across donors, and that assumption may not be true. In vitro tests confirmed that a few of the cytomegalovirus-associated TCR beta chains recognize cytomegalovirus antigens. Linkage disequilibrium might explain the correlated functional status among segregating V segments, but an unknown experimental factor could not be ruled out. Several of the top co-occurrence clusters appeared to be linked to parvovirus B19, influenza, CMV and Epstein-Barr virus, according to a later analysis. In a later genetic analysis, a missense DCLRE1C variant was associated with V-gene and J-gene trimming of TCR beta chains, and the association was replicated in an independent cohort. In a later analysis, most CMV-associated TCR beta chains were found to appear HLA-restricted, with HLA associations seemingly driven largely by CMV exposure. A cluster of highly shared sequence variants was judged likely to be a technical artifact of the sequencing pipeline. Because HLA typing was unavailable for some donors at each locus, only the typed subset was used in association tests. When HLA alleles, especially DR and DQ, strongly co-occurred, TCR associations were difficult to assign to individual alleles. Because the 87-base-pair reads could not distinguish some IMGT-functional V segments, including TRBV6-2 and TRBV6-3, those segments were excluded. The authors suggested that the approach could potentially be generalized to other disease states and immunological phenotypes. CMV serostatus was the only immune exposure information available for the cohort. A later analysis found that HLA-associated TCR beta chains were more clonally expanded and had lower generation probabilities than equally common non-associated chains. Specific HLA alleles were associated with around 18,000 TCR beta sequences at a false discovery rate of 0.05 in a later analysis. A further reported finding was that TCR beta sequences accurately predicted the HLA-A and HLA-B alleles for most subjects in the first cohort.

This clone came up once. What antigen it recognizes has not been identified. No base qualities exist here, and no much larger clone lies one base off it. The cohort comprised more than 550 healthy bone marrow donors. At the time of sampling, all cohort members were nominally healthy, though unrecorded immune exposures were likely present. The donor tested CMV seronegative, placing the donor among the approximately 360 seronegative members of the cohort. Each donor provided a peripheral blood sample, and peripheral blood mononuclear cells were used for TCR beta sequencing. The Qiagen DNeasy Blood Extraction Kit was used to extract genomic DNA from the blood cell samples. The library was made by the immunoSEQ multiplex PCR assay. A mixture of 60 forward primers for TCR Vbeta segments and 13 reverse primers for TCR Jbeta segments was used in the multiplex PCR. The CDR3 region of rearranged TCR beta genes was amplified from genomic DNA with a multiplex PCR assay. Amplified TCR beta libraries were sequenced as 87-base-pair reads on the Illumina HiSeq System. The study's processing was this. Across the 500 to 850 repertoires, a later analysis counted tens of millions of unique TCR beta chains, 9 million to 14 million of which were shared by at least two donors. A nearest-neighbor algorithm error-corrected the raw reads and collapsed the reads into unique sequences, merging closely related sequences to remove PCR and sequencing errors. To assign V, D and J gene segments, CDR3 sequences were aligned to IMGT reference sequences. For a sequence to be retained, a match of at least six nucleotides was required to both a V gene segment and a J gene segment. Rearrangements were called productive when the CDR3 lacked stop codons and stayed in frame with V and J; all others were non-productive. Following IMGT convention, CDR3 was defined as the stretch from the second conserved V-encoded cysteine up to the conserved J-encoded phenylalanine. The earlier analysis of about 560 of the donors excluded any sequence lacking an unambiguous match to a single V gene segment. An earlier analysis of some 610 of the donors called V segments functional above 56.7% productive rearrangements and segregating when the between-donor standard deviation exceeded 5%. A statistical classification framework was developed to diagnose cytomegalovirus status using the catalog of TCR beta chain sequences. A later analysis assigned V and J genes by comparing TCR nucleotide sequences with IMGT/GENE-DB human TR gene sequences. The TCRdist pipeline was used in a later analysis to assign CDR3 sequences and most-parsimonious VDJ recombination scenarios. A later analysis defined each TCR beta chain by its CDR3 amino acid sequence plus V-gene family, and excluded reads lacking a unique V-gene family. As a way to deal with suspected cross-contamination and a sequencing artifact, a later analysis dropped 450 to 600 nucleotide sequences that were highly shared and had low generation probability. In a later analysis, a clonal expansion index was calculated for each public chain from normalized within-repertoire ranks of inferred template counts. Generation probabilities in a later analysis came from a VDJ recombination model fitted to out-of-frame rearrangements, and those results were checked against IGoR. Hypergeometric tests were used in a later analysis to score TCR-TCR, TCR-HLA and TCR-CMV co-occurrence, with a repertoire-size bias correction applied to the TCR pairs. In a later analysis, false discovery rates were estimated by permuting HLA or CMV assignments 20 times. In a later analysis, co-occurring TCRs were grouped using DBSCAN, and TCRdist sequence similarity was added for clustering within HLA-allele-positive subsets. For co-occurrence clustering, repertoires with fewer than 30,000 or more than 120,000 public chains were excluded, along with five repertoires with anomalous nucleotide sharing. In its TCRdb copy, this immuneACCESS table keeps in-frame sequences only and misses some clones. Where compared with another copy, unresolved V genes explain less than half of these, and the others have no known cause. The V and J calls and the clone size are those of that table, but D and trimming were determined from the DNA. This sample is represented by about 220,000 clones; 60% to 80% of them were singletons. The ten most abundant clones make up less than 2% of the sample.

Via the germline V gene, CDR1 is SNHLY and CDR2 FYNNEI. The CDR3 spans 14 residues, from the cysteine through the phenylalanine. Of all the DNA, just the CDR3 is kept, 42 bases in frame from base 1. V sheds 5 bases and J sheds 5 bases, leaving 15 bases between their ends. What was sequenced was PBMCs. The source is a male donor in good health and CMV-seronegative. The sequence links TRBV2 to TRBJ2-5; the D gene is perhaps TRBD2, on 5 matching bases. The DNA sequence follows: TGTGCCAGCAGTCCTACGGGAAAAGGGGAGACCCAGTACTTC. Translated, this is CASSPTGKGETQYF.